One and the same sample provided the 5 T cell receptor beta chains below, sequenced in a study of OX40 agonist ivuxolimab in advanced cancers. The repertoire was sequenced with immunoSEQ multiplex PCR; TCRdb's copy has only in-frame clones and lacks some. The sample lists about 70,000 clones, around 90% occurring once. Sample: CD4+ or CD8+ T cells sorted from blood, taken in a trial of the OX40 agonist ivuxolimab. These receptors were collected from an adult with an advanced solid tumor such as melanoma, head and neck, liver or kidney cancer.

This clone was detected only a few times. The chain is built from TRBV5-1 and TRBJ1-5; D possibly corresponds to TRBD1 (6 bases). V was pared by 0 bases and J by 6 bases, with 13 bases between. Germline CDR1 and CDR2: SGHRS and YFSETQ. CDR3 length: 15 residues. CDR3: CASSLGQERGQPQHF. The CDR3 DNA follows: TGCGCCAGCAGCTTGGGACAGGAGAGGGGTCAGCCCCAGCATTTT.

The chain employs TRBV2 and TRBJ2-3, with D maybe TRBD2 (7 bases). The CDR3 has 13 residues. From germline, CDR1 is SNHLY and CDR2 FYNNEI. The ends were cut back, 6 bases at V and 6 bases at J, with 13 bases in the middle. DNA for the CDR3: TGTGCCAGCAGACGGGGAGGGGGGGATACGCAGTATTTT. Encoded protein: CASRRGGGDTQYF.

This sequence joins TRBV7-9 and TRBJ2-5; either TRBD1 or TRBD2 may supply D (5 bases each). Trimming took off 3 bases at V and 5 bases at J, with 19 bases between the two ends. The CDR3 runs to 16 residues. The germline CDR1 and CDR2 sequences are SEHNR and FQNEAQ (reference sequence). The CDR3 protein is CASSFVQGAGQETQYF. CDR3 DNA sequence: TGTGCCAGCAGCTTTGTCCAGGGTGCGGGCCAGGAGACCCAGTACTTC. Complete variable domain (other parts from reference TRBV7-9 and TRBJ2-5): DTGVSQNPRHKITKRGQNVTFRCDPISEHNRLYWYRQTLGQGPEFLTYFQNEAQLEKSRLLSDRFSAERPKGSFSTLEIQRTEQGDSAMYLCASSFVQGAGQETQYFGPGTRLLVL.

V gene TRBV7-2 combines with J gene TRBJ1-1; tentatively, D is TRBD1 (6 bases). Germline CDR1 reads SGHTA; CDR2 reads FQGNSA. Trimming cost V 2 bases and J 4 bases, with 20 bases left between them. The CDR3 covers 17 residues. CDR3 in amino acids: CASSLQPGHTQGTEAFF. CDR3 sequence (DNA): TGTGCCAGCAGCTTACAGCCGGGACACACTCAGGGCACTGAAGCTTTCTTT.

The CDR3 nucleotides read TGTGCCAGCAGCTTTGGGACAGGGGACACTGAAGCTTTCTTT. It yields the protein CASSFGTGDTEAFF. The chain employs TRBV7-9 and TRBJ1-1; 10 bases agree with TRBD1. The germline V gene encodes CDR1 SEHNR and CDR2 FQNEAQ (reference sequence). V shed 3 bases, J shed 3 bases, and the junction held 1 base outside the gene matches. CDR3 size: 14 residues.